Following are 4 T cell receptor beta chains from one sample sequenced in a study of cytomegalovirus exposure and HLA in healthy donors. Vbeta (60) and Jbeta (13) primers were used in the PCR. Data came from immunoSEQ multiplex PCR; TCRdb stores just in-frame clones and leaves some out. Counted here are around 67,000 clones, about 68% occurring once; the ten biggest clones make up around 7.3%. Material: PBMCs. These receptors were collected from a woman aged 30 to 39 in good health and CMV-seropositive.

This chain uses TRBV13 with TRBJ2-7, with TRBD2 matching 7 bases. Trimming at V came to 6 bases and at J to 6 bases, leaving 8 bases not matched to a gene. This CDR3 has 13 amino acids. The germline gives CDR1 PRHDT, CDR2 FYEKMQ (reference sequence). CDR3 sequence (DNA): TGTGCCAGCAGTCGCGGGAGCTCTTTCGAGCAGTACTTC. This codes for CASSRGSSFEQYF.

This clone was picked up a small number of times. The chain joins TRBV5-4 to TRBJ2-3, with D possibly matching TRBD2 (6 bases). The germline V and J ends were trimmed by 3 bases and 3 bases, with 17 bases remaining between them. This CDR3 has 16 residues. Looked up from germline, CDR1 is SGHNT and CDR2 is YYREEE (reference sequence). The CDR3 sequence: CASSSDGGSWTDTQYF. The DNA of the CDR3 is TGTGCCAGCAGCTCGGACGGGGGAAGTTGGACAGATACGCAGTATTTT.

V is TRBV16 and J is TRBJ1-2; 10 nucleotides match TRBD1. This CDR3 is built from 17 residues. Germline values: CDR1 KGHSY, CDR2 FQNENV. The V segment lost 4 bases and the J segment 4 bases; nucleotides outside the gene matches: 12. As DNA, the CDR3 is TGTGCCAGCAGCCCTTCCGGGACAGGGGCGCTGGCCTATGGCTACACCTTC. This gives the protein CASSPSGTGALAYGYTF.

This rearrangement joins TRBV7-3 to TRBJ2-1; 7 bases fit TRBD2. The CDR3 runs 15 residues. CDR1 SGHTA and CDR2 FQGTGA come from the germline V gene. The J segment lost 2 bases and the V segment lost 5 bases, leaving 6 bases of the junction unmatched. CDR3 protein: CASSPTSLTYNEQFF. The CDR3 DNA is TGTGCCAGCAGCCCGACTAGCCTTACCTACAATGAGCAGTTCTTC.